This TCR beta chain is from a study of T cells in Graves' hyperthyroidism and ophthalmopathy. Regarding the study as a whole: In the blood, most expanded thyroid clonotypes above 0.001 appeared as well.

This clonotype was observed a few times. As yet, its antigen is unknown. Using RNA transcripts as the source, TCR beta CDR3 regions were amplified. HTBI primers were used for first-round RT-PCR of the TCR CDR3. A single record per CDR3 protein comes from TCRdb applying MiXCR to the multiplex PCR reads. The sample records 250,000 to 400,000 distinct CDR3 sequences, roughly 15% being singletons. Germline V gene lookup returns CDR1 KGHSH and CDR2 LQKENI. This CDR3 comprises 17 residues. Between the trimmed V and J ends, which lost 3 bases and 0 bases, there was a span of 14 bases. Sequencing was done on a sample of blood. This receptor was obtained from a middle-aged woman with Graves' ophthalmopathy. This sequence joins TRBV18 and TRBJ1-4; tentatively, D is TRBD1 (6 bases). The CDR3: CASSPRADRATNEKLFF. The CDR3 region has the DNA TGTGCCAGCTCACCGCGAGCGGACAGAGCAACTAATGAAAAACTGTTTTTT.